These 14 T cell receptor beta chains were all obtained from the same sample, sequenced in a study of cytomegalovirus exposure and HLA in healthy donors. In the PCR, 60 Vbeta and 13 Jbeta primers were used. TCRdb's table, derived via immunoSEQ multiplex PCR, lists solely in-frame clones and lacks some. This sample yields about 98,000 clones, of which about 81% are seen a single time; 1.4% belongs to the top ten. Sequencing input: PBMCs. These receptors were collected from a man aged 35 to 55 in good health and CMV-seronegative.

The V call is TRBV5-1, the J call TRBJ2-7; perhaps TRBD1 as D (6 bases). The CDR3 is made up of 13 amino acids. Deletions cut 4 bases from V and 5 bases from J, with 13 bases between. Germline CDR1 SGHRS, CDR2 YFSETQ. CDR3 in DNA: TGCGCCAGCAGCAAACAGGGATTAAACGAGCAGTACTTC. It codes for CASSKQGLNEQYF.

The chain carries TRBV6-5 and TRBJ1-2; tentatively, D is TRBD1 (5 bases). V lost 7 bases to trimming and J lost 1 base, with 16 bases between them. Germline CDR1 reads MNHEY; CDR2 reads SVGAGI. The CDR3 totals 15 residues. The CDR3 loop is CASTPVGGVNYGYTF. The DNA of the CDR3 is TGTGCCAGCACTCCCGTGGGGGGAGTTAACTATGGCTACACCTTC.

The chain couples TRBV21-1 to TRBJ2-5; the table's D gene call, TRBD2, was not cross checked with the DNA. The end of the DNA fits TRBJ2-7 better, so the J call may be wrong. TRBV21-1 is a known pseudogene. CDR3 length equals 10 residues. As DNA, the CDR3 is TGTGCCAGCTTCCCTCCCGAGCAGTACTTC. It specifies CASFPPEQYF.

This clone was seen a few times. The chain couples TRBV12-5 to TRBJ1-2, with D tentatively TRBD1 (6 bases). This CDR3 region has 17 residues. Germline CDR1 and CDR2: LGHNT and FRNRAP. Trimming removed 2 bases from V and 0 bases from J, with 16 bases in between. The CDR3 DNA reads TGTGCTAGTGGTTTGCCCGGACAGCTCCTATCTAACTATGGCTACACCTTC. Amino acids: CASGLPGQLLSNYGYTF.

Concerning this clone: The junction departs from germline at one end; a sequencing error may be responsible. The rearrangement joins TRBV7-9 to TRBJ2-7; TRBD2 aligns across 9 bases. This CDR3 has 15 amino acids. Per the germline V gene, CDR1 is SEHNR and CDR2 is FQNEAQ (reference sequence). This chain's CDR3 is CSSSPSGGSLSEQYF. CDR3 sequence (DNA): TGTTCCAGCAGCCCAAGCGGGGGGTCCCTCTCCGAGCAGTACTTC.

V is TRBV29-1 and J is TRBJ2-5; 7 nucleotides line up with TRBD1. V lost 6 bases, J lost 5 bases, and 6 bases stayed unmatched. Germline assignment: CDR1 SQVTM and CDR2 ANQGSEA. There are 12 residues in the CDR3. In DNA form, the CDR3 reads TGCAGCGTAACAGGGGTGGGGGAGACCCAGTACTTC. Amino acid sequence: CSVTGVGETQYF.

This clone appeared once. The V call is TRBV6-5, the J call TRBJ2-2; perhaps TRBD1 as D (5 bases). The CDR3 sequence is 16 residues long. The V end was cut by 1 base, the J end by 4 bases, with 13 bases between. Germline loops: CDR1 MNHEY, CDR2 SVGAGI. The CDR3 sequence is CASSYLLTDLTGELFF. Written as DNA, the CDR3 is TGTGCCAGCAGTTACTTGCTGACAGATCTCACCGGGGAGCTGTTTTTT.

This chain connects TRBV19 to TRBJ2-3, with TRBD1 identical over 7 bases. The CDR3 loop spans 13 amino acids. After removal of 6 bases from V and 6 bases from J, the junction contained 6 bases not matched to a gene. Per germline, CDR1 LNHDA and CDR2 SQIVND (reference sequence). CDR3 residues: CASRYRGSDTQYF. The CDR3 region has the DNA TGTGCCAGTAGGTACAGGGGTTCGGATACGCAGTATTTT.

V and J are TRBV5-4 and TRBJ1-4; 9 positions match TRBD1. V gave up 4 bases and J gave up 7 bases; unmatched junction bases: 14. This CDR3 is 17 amino acids long. Germline CDR1 SGHNT, CDR2 YYREEE (reference sequence). The CDR3 here is CASSEEPTGTGTEKLFF. For the CDR3, the DNA is TGTGCCAGCAGCGAAGAACCGACCGGGACAGGGACTGAAAAACTGTTTTTT.

The CDR3 bases are TGTGCCAGCAGTGAGGGACAGTTAAATTCACCCCTCCACTTT. Translating gives CASSEGQLNSPLHF. This rearrangement joins TRBV6-6 to TRBJ1-6; 7 bases map to TRBD1. The CDR3 has 14 amino acids. V shed 5 bases, J shed 7 bases, and the junction held 5 bases outside the gene matches. Germline V gene data show CDR1 as MNHNY and CDR2 as SVGAGI (reference sequence).

The chain links TRBV5-4 to TRBJ2-5; 11 bases line up with TRBD2. CDR1 is SGHNT, CDR2 YYREEE, per germline (reference sequence). J lost 5 bases, V lost 1 base, and 7 bases had no gene match. This CDR3 comprises 16 residues. DNA for the CDR3: TGTGCCAGCAGCTTGAGGCTAGCGGGGGGCGGGGAGACCCAGTACTTC. The encoded protein is CASSLRLAGGGETQYF.

J is TRBJ1-2 and V is TRBV5-6, with D maybe TRBD1 (6 bases). CDR1 and CDR2 (germline): SGHDT, YYEEEE. The CDR3 spans 15 residues. Deletions cut 2 bases from V and 2 bases from J, with 13 bases between. The CDR3, as DNA: TGTGCCAGCAGCTTCGTATTCCAGGGGAACTATGGCTACACCTTC. It yields the protein CASSFVFQGNYGYTF.

This clone turned up a few times. The chain uses TRBV27 and TRBJ2-7; TRBD2 might be the D (7 bases). Trimming took 6 bases from V and 0 from J, leaving 15 bases between them. Germline loops: CDR1 MNHEY, CDR2 SMNVEV (reference sequence). CDR3 length equals 15 residues. The CDR3 is CASRVGGASSYEQYF. CDR3 DNA sequence: TGTGCCAGCAGGGTAGGGGGGGCCAGCTCCTACGAGCAGTACTTC.

The rearrangement uses TRBV7-8 and TRBJ1-1, with D perhaps TRBD1 (6 bases). CDR1 SGHVS and CDR2 FQNEAQ come from the germline V gene. V was shortened by 2 bases and J by 0 bases, with 13 bases between the two germline ends. This CDR3 comprises 16 residues. The CDR3 loop reads CASSLNPGHMNTEAFF. The CDR3 DNA follows: TGTGCCAGCAGCTTAAACCCGGGACACATGAACACTGAAGCTTTCTTT. The full variable domain, its missing parts supplied by reference TRBV7-8 and TRBJ1-1, is GAGVSQSPRYKVAKRGQDVALRCDPISGHVSLFWYQQALGQGPEFLTYFQNEAQLDKSGLPSDRFFAERPEGSVSTLKIQRTQQEDSAVYLCASSLNPGHMNTEAFFGQGTRLTVV.